This T cell receptor beta chain derives from a study of T cell responses to AZD1222 COVID-19 vaccine. The CDR3 runs to 20 residues. Germline V CDR1 and CDR2: MGHRA, YSYEKL. The V gene lost 0 bases and the J gene lost 0 bases, with 23 bases spanning the gap. Regarding this clone: Antigen: not known.

Assay: immunoSEQ multiplex PCR; the TCRdb copy retains only in-frame clones and omits some. In the table there are about 110,000 clones, 85% to 90% of which are singletons. General study points: Repertoire sampling occurred only after the peak T cell response. CD4 TCRs covered the whole spike, strongest at regions 160-218 and 743-854. Donors were mostly white British, more females; clonal diversity possibly underestimated.

The chain has TRBV4-1 and TRBJ2-5; tentatively, D is TRBD2 (6 bases). The sequencing used peripheral blood, collected on day 0 of AZD1222 vaccination. This clonotype was sampled from an adult in good health. CDR3 region: CASSQERRASGNTYQETQYF. The CDR3 nucleotides read TGCGCCAGCAGCCAAGAAAGGAGGGCTAGTGGGAATACGTACCAAGAGACCCAGTACTTC.